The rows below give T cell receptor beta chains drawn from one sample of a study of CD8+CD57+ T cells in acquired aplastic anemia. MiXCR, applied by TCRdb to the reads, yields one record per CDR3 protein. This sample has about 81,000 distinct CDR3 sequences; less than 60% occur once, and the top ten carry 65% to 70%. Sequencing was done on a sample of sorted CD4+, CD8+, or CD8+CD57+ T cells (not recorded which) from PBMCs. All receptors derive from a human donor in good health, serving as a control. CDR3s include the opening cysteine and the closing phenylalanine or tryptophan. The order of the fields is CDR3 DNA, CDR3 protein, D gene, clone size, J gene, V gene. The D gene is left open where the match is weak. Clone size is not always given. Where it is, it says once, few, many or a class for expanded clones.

DNA: TGTGCCACCAGTGATGGGGCGACCGGGACGGGTGCATACGAGCAGTACTTC
CDR3: CATSDGATGTGAYEQYF
D: .
size: .
J: TRBJ2-7
V: TRBV24-1

DNA: TGTGCCGGCAACAGGGGGCAGCCCACAATGTATGGCTACACCTTC
CDR3: CAGNRGQPTMYGYTF
D: TRBD1
size: once
J: TRBJ1-2
V: TRBV2

DNA: TGTGCCAGCAGCCCGCCGGGGGGTCCTGTCAATGAGCAGTTCTTC
CDR3: CASSPPGGPVNEQFF
D: TRBD2
size: many
J: TRBJ2-1
V: TRBV9

DNA: TGTGCCAGCTCACTTTCCGGGACTGGGAACACTGAAGCTTTCTTT
CDR3: CASSLSGTGNTEAFF
D: .
size: .
J: TRBJ1-1
V: TRBV18

DNA: TGTGCCAGCAGCCAGACGGGGCAGACAGATACGCAGTATTTT
CDR3: CASSQTGQTDTQYF
D: .
size: many
J: TRBJ2-3
V: TRBV7-8

DNA: TGTGCCAGCAGCTCCCCAAGGGGATTTGGGGACACCCTACCCTTCTACGAGCAGTACTTC
CDR3: CASSSPRGFGDTLPFYEQYF
D: .
size: few
J: TRBJ2-7
V: TRBV7-1

DNA: TGTGCCAGCAGAGCAAGGGGGGGCTCCTACGAGCAGTGCTTC
CDR3: CASRARGGSYEQCF
D: .
size: many
J: TRBJ2-7
V: TRBV13

DNA: TGCAGTGCTAGAGACCCCGATAACTATGGCTACACCTTC
CDR3: CSARDPDNYGYTF
D: .
size: many
J: TRBJ1-2
V: TRBV20-1

DNA: TGTGCCAGCAGCTGGGGCACGAACACTGAAGCTTTCTTT
CDR3: CASSWGTNTEAFF
D: .
size: few
J: TRBJ1-1
V: TRBV5-8

DNA: TGTGCCACCAGCAGAGAGGCAGGGGGTAATTCACCCCTCCACTTT
CDR3: CATSREAGGNSPLHF
D: TRBD1
size: .
J: TRBJ1-6
V: TRBV15

DNA: TGTGCCAGCAGGGGGACAGGGCTGTACGAGCAGTACTTC
CDR3: CASRGTGLYEQYF
D: TRBD1
size: .
J: TRBJ2-7
V: TRBV2

DNA: TGTGCCATCAGTGAAGGTTCGGCAGGGGGTGAAAAACTGTTTTTT
CDR3: CAISEGSAGGEKLFF
D: TRBD1
size: .
J: TRBJ1-4
V: TRBV10-3

DNA: TGTGCCAGCAGTTTGGCGGGACAGGGGACTGAAGCTTTCTTT
CDR3: CASSLAGQGTEAFF
D: TRBD1
size: few
J: TRBJ1-1
V: TRBV27

DNA: TGTGCCAGCAGCTTAGCCAGCGCGAACACCGGGGAGCTGTTTTTT
CDR3: CASSLASANTGELFF
D: .
size: .
J: TRBJ2-2
V: TRBV7-8

DNA: TGTGCCAGCAGTGACCCCCGACGGGACCACCAAGAGACCCAGTACTTC
CDR3: CASSDPRRDHQETQYF
D: .
size: few
J: TRBJ2-5
V: TRBV25-1

DNA: TGTGCCTGCCGCCTGATGGGGGATGACAATGAGCAGTTCTTC
CDR3: CACRLMGDDNEQFF
D: .
size: once
J: TRBJ2-1
V: TRBV30

DNA: TGTGCCAGCAGCCCGATGGCGGGAGGTCTCCCCGGGGAGCTGTTTTTT
CDR3: CASSPMAGGLPGELFF
D: TRBD2
size: .
J: TRBJ2-2
V: TRBV7-6

DNA: TGCGCCAGCAGCCAAGTAATGGCAGGGAGTTCTGAAGCTTTCTTT
CDR3: CASSQVMAGSSEAFF
D: .
size: few
J: TRBJ1-1
V: TRBV4-1

DNA: TGTGCCAGTTTCCCAGGGGGGGAACGTTCACCCCTCCACTTT
CDR3: CASFPGGERSPLHF
D: TRBD1
size: .
J: TRBJ1-6
V: TRBV2

DNA: TGTGCCAGCAGCCCAGAAAAGTATATGACAGGGGGCAATGAAAAACTGTTTTTT
CDR3: CASSPEKYMTGGNEKLFF
D: TRBD1
size: .
J: TRBJ1-4
V: TRBV11-1

DNA: TGTGCCAGCAGCGGGGGGGGCTATAGCAATCAGCCCCAGCATTTT
CDR3: CASSGGGYSNQPQHF
D: .
size: few
J: TRBJ1-5
V: TRBV6-1

DNA: TGCGCCAGCAGTATGCAGGCGAACACTGAAGCTTTCTTT
CDR3: CASSMQANTEAFF
D: .
size: many
J: TRBJ1-1
V: TRBV10-1

DNA: TGTGCCATCAGTGAGTCTAAGGGCCGTAATTCACCCCTCCACTTT
CDR3: CAISESKGRNSPLHF
D: .
size: few
J: TRBJ1-6
V: TRBV10-3

DNA: TGCGCCAGCAGCTCCGTCTCCTGGAGCTCCTACGAGCAGTACTTC
CDR3: CASSSVSWSSYEQYF
D: .
size: .
J: TRBJ2-7
V: TRBV10-2

DNA: TGCAGCGGTACCGGGACAGGGAGACGGCATGAGCAGTTCTTC
CDR3: CSGTGTGRRHEQFF
D: TRBD1
size: .
J: TRBJ2-1
V: TRBV29-1

DNA: TGTGCCAGCAGATCCGGGACAGACATTTATGGCTACACCTTC
CDR3: CASRSGTDIYGYTF
D: TRBD1
size: .
J: TRBJ1-2
V: TRBV12-3/TRBV12-4

DNA: TGTGCCATCAAGGCGGCCATAGGGGGGATACTAGAGCAGTACTTC
CDR3: CAIKAAIGGILEQYF
D: .
size: .
J: TRBJ2-7
V: TRBV10-3

DNA: TGTGCCAGCAGTTCCCCTAACAATGAGCAGTTCTTC
CDR3: CASSSPNNEQFF
D: .
size: .
J: TRBJ2-1
V: TRBV12-3/TRBV12-4

DNA: TGCAGTGCTAGGAACGGCTACACCTTC
CDR3: CSARNGYTF
D: .
size: few
J: TRBJ1-2
V: TRBV20-1

DNA: TGCAGTGCTAGAGATCAAAGTTCCAAAAACATTCAGTACTTC
CDR3: CSARDQSSKNIQYF
D: .
size: .
J: TRBJ2-4
V: TRBV20-1

DNA: TGCGCCAGCAGCTCCTCGGGGCGGGATGGCTACACCTTC
CDR3: CASSSSGRDGYTF
D: .
size: many
J: TRBJ1-2
V: TRBV5-1

DNA: TGTGCCAGTCGCAGGGTACTAGCGGGAGTCGGCGAGCAGTACTTC
CDR3: CASRRVLAGVGEQYF
D: TRBD2
size: many
J: TRBJ2-7
V: TRBV6-1

DNA: TGTCCCAGCAGCTTGGAGGGGGATGGCCAGCCCCAGCATTTT
CDR3: CPSSLEGDGQPQHF
D: .
size: .
J: TRBJ1-5
V: TRBV5-6

DNA: TGTGCCACCAGCCGAGACAGGATAAACAACGAGCAGTACTTC
CDR3: CATSRDRINNEQYF
D: .
size: .
J: TRBJ2-7
V: TRBV15

DNA: TGTGCCAGCAGCGTAGGTTCAGAGAATGAAAAACTGTTTTTT
CDR3: CASSVGSENEKLFF
D: .
size: .
J: TRBJ1-4
V: TRBV9

DNA: TGTGCCAGCAGCGTAGGAGAGGGCAGGGGGGGGACGCAGTATTTT
CDR3: CASSVGEGRGGTQYF
D: .
size: .
J: TRBJ2-3
V: TRBV11-2

DNA: TGCGCCAGCAGCTTGACAGGGGCTGAAGCTTTCTTT
CDR3: CASSLTGAEAFF
D: TRBD1
size: many
J: TRBJ1-1
V: TRBV5-1

DNA: TGTGCCAGCAGCCTAGCAATATACGGGGAGCAGTACTTC
CDR3: CASSLAIYGEQYF
D: .
size: .
J: TRBJ2-7
V: TRBV7-6

DNA: TGTGCCGTCAGTGAGTCGCGGGAACTTGGAAGCACCATATATTTT
CDR3: CAVSESRELGSTIYF
D: .
size: .
J: TRBJ1-3
V: TRBV10-3

DNA: TGTGCCAGCAGCGTAGACGGGGTTGCGATTCAGCCCCAGCATTTT
CDR3: CASSVDGVAIQPQHF
D: .
size: many
J: TRBJ1-5
V: TRBV9